These T cell receptor beta chains were read from a single sample in a study of T cells in Graves' hyperthyroidism and ophthalmopathy. MiXCR, run by TCRdb on the multiplex PCR reads, gives a single entry per CDR3 protein. The sample has about 550,000 distinct CDR3 sequences, roughly 20% seen once; the top ten hold approximately 25%. The sequencing sample was made of blood. Every receptor here comes from a man aged 18 to 30 with Graves' hyperthyroidism. CDR3s include the opening cysteine and the closing phenylalanine or tryptophan. Fields, in order: CDR3 protein, CDR3 DNA, J gene, clone size, V gene, D gene. A D gene is named only where the DNA matches it firmly. Some rows mark clone size as missing; the rest say once, few, many or name a class of expanded clone.

cdr3_aa: CASSIDGDQPQHF; cdr3_nt: TGTGCCAGTAGTATCGACGGGGATCAGCCCCAGCATTTT; j_call: TRBJ1-5; clone_size: many; v_call: TRBV19; d_call: .
cdr3_aa: CASSRDRRDIQYF; cdr3_nt: TGTGCCAGCAGCCGGGACAGGAGAGACATTCAGTACTTC; j_call: TRBJ2-4; clone_size: many; v_call: TRBV6-1; d_call: TRBD1
cdr3_aa: CASRRTSGGDEQYF; cdr3_nt: TGTGCCAGCAGGCGGACTAGCGGGGGTGACGAGCAGTACTTC; j_call: TRBJ2-7; clone_size: .; v_call: TRBV14; d_call: TRBD2
cdr3_aa: CASSPGQEVIKNIQYF; cdr3_nt: TGTGCCAGCAGCCCCGGACAGGAGGTGATCAAAAACATTCAGTACTTC; j_call: TRBJ2-4; clone_size: many; v_call: TRBV7-9; d_call: TRBD1
cdr3_aa: CASSLLYSAYGYTF; cdr3_nt: TGTGCCAGCAGTCTTTTGTACAGTGCATATGGCTACACCTTC; j_call: TRBJ1-2; clone_size: few; v_call: TRBV28; d_call: .
cdr3_aa: CASSRRTGAYEQYF; cdr3_nt: TGTGCCAGCTCACGAAGGACAGGTGCCTACGAGCAGTACTTC; j_call: TRBJ2-7; clone_size: once; v_call: TRBV18; d_call: TRBD1
cdr3_aa: CASRTDQETQYF; cdr3_nt: TGTGCCAGCAGGACGGACCAAGAGACCCAGTACTTC; j_call: TRBJ2-5; clone_size: many; v_call: TRBV2; d_call: .
cdr3_aa: CASSLYRDNEQYF; cdr3_nt: TGTGCCAGCAGTCTCTACAGGGACAACGAGCAGTACTTC; j_call: TRBJ2-7; clone_size: many; v_call: TRBV6-1; d_call: .
cdr3_aa: CASSLGAGLGSPLHF; cdr3_nt: TGTGCCAGCAGTTTAGGCGCGGGATTAGGTTCACCCCTCCACTTT; j_call: TRBJ1-6; clone_size: few; v_call: TRBV12-3/TRBV12-4; d_call: .
cdr3_aa: CASRQDNNQPQHF; cdr3_nt: TGCGCCAGCCGACAGGACAACAATCAGCCCCAGCATTTT; j_call: TRBJ1-5; clone_size: many; v_call: TRBV5-1; d_call: .
cdr3_aa: CASSLAEQNGYTF; cdr3_nt: TGTGCCAGCAGCTTAGCCGAACAGAATGGCTACACCTTC; j_call: TRBJ1-2; clone_size: many; v_call: TRBV7-9; d_call: .
cdr3_aa: CASSYRVGDTEVFF; cdr3_nt: TGTGCCAGCTCTTACCGGGTGGGAGACACTGAAGTTTTCTTT; j_call: TRBJ1-1; clone_size: .; v_call: TRBV12-3/TRBV12-4; d_call: .
cdr3_aa: CASSYKSGKGSFHQPQHF; cdr3_nt: TGTGCCAGCAGTTACAAAAGCGGGAAGGGAAGTTTCCATCAGCCCCAGCATTTT; j_call: TRBJ1-5; clone_size: .; v_call: TRBV6-2/TRBV6-3; d_call: .
cdr3_aa: CSVQEGAYGYTF; cdr3_nt: TGCAGCGTTCAGGAGGGGGCTTATGGCTACACCTTC; j_call: TRBJ1-2; clone_size: .; v_call: TRBV29-1; d_call: TRBD1
cdr3_aa: CASYNGGGYTF; cdr3_nt: TGTGCCAGTTACAACGGGGGAGGCTACACCTTC; j_call: TRBJ1-2; clone_size: .; v_call: TRBV19; d_call: .
cdr3_aa: CATKSRRTNEKLFF; cdr3_nt: TGTGCCACCAAGTCCCGCCGTACTAATGAAAAACTGTTTTTT; j_call: TRBJ1-4; clone_size: .; v_call: TRBV12-3/TRBV12-4; d_call: .
cdr3_aa: CASSIDLAQETQYF; cdr3_nt: TGTGCCAGTAGTATCGATCTAGCGCAAGAGACCCAGTACTTC; j_call: TRBJ2-5; clone_size: many; v_call: TRBV19; d_call: .
cdr3_aa: CASSLTGRIPEAFF; cdr3_nt: TGTGCCAGCAGCTTGACAGGGAGGATCCCTGAAGCTTTCTTT; j_call: TRBJ1-1; clone_size: many; v_call: TRBV7-2; d_call: TRBD1
cdr3_aa: CASSLAGRGRNSNQPQHF; cdr3_nt: TGTGCCAGCAGTTTAGCGGGCAGGGGGCGGAATAGCAATCAGCCCCAGCATTTT; j_call: TRBJ1-5; clone_size: few; v_call: TRBV12-3/TRBV12-4; d_call: TRBD1
cdr3_aa: CSARRGNTGELFF; cdr3_nt: TGCAGTGCGCGCCGGGGGAACACCGGGGAGCTGTTTTTT; j_call: TRBJ2-2; clone_size: many; v_call: TRBV20-1; d_call: .